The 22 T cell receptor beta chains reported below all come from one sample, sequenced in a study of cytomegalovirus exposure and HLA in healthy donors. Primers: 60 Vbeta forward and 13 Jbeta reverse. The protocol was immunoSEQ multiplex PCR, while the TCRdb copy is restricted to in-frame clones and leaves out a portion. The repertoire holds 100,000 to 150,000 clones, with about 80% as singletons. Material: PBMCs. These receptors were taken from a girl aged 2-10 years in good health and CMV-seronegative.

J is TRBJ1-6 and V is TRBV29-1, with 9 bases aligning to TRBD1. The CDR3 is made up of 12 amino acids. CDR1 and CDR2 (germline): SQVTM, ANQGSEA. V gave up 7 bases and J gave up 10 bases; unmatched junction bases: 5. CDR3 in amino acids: CSAGQGRSPLHF. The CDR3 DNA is TGCAGCGCGGGACAGGGAAGATCACCCCTCCACTTT.

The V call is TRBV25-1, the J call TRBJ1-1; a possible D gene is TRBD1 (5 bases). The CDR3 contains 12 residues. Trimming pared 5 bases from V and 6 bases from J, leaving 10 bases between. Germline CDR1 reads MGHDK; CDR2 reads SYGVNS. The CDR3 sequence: CASSTRVSEAFF. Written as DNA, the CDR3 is TGTGCCAGCAGTACCAGGGTTTCTGAAGCTTTCTTT.

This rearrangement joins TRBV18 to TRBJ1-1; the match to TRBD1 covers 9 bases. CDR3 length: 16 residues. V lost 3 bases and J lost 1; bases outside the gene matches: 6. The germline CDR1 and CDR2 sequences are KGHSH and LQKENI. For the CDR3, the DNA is TGTGCCAGCTCACCGATAACGGGACAGGGGAACACTGAAGCTTTCTTT. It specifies CASSPITGQGNTEAFF.

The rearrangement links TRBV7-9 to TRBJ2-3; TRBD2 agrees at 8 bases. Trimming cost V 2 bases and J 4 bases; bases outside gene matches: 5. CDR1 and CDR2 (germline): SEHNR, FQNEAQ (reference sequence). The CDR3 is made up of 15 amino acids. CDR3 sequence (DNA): TGTGCCAGCAGCTTACTCGGGGGGGACGCAGATACGCAGTATTTT. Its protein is CASSLLGGDADTQYF.

The CDR3 nucleotides are TGTGCCAGCTCACCACGACCGGGACTAGCCTACAATGAGCAGTTCTTC. It translates to CASSPRPGLAYNEQFF. The gene calls are TRBV18 and TRBJ2-1; TRBD2 agrees at 8 bases. The CDR3 sequence is 16 residues long. Trimming at V came to 1 base and at J to 2 bases, leaving 4 bases not matched to a gene. Germline lookup yields CDR1 KGHSH and CDR2 LQKENI.

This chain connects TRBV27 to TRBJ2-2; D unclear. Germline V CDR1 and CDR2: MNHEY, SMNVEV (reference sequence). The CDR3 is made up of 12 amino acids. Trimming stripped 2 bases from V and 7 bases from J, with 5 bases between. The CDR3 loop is CASSLTGGELFF. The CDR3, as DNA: TGTGCCAGCAGTTTAACCGGCGGGGAGCTGTTTTTT.

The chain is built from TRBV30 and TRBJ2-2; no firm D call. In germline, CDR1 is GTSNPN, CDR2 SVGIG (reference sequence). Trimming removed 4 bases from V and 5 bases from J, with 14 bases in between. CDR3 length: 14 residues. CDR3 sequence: CAWNPGSWTGELFF. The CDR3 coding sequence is TGTGCCTGGAACCCCGGGTCTTGGACCGGGGAGCTGTTTTTT.

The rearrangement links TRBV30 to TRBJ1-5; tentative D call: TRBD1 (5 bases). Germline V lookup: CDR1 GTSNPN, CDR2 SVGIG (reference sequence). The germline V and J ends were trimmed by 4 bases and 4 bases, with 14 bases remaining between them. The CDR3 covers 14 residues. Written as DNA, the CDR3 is TGTGCCTGGAACGGGAGACAGTCAAATCAGCCCCAGCATTTT. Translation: CAWNGRQSNQPQHF.

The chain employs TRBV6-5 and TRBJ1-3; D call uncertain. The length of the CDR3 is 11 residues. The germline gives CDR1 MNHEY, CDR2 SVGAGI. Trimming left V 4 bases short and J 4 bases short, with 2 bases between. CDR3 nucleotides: TGTGCCAGCAGTTTAGGAAACACCATATATTTT. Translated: CASSLGNTIYF.

The CDR3 region is CASSFDGGSSYEQYF. Written as DNA, the CDR3 is TGTGCCAGCAGCTTCGATGGCGGAAGCTCCTACGAGCAGTACTTC. The chain joins TRBV5-8 to TRBJ2-7, with D hard to call. This CDR3 comprises 15 residues. Deletions cut 2 bases from V and 0 bases from J, with 12 bases between. CDR1 and CDR2 from the germline V gene are SGHTS and YDEGEE.

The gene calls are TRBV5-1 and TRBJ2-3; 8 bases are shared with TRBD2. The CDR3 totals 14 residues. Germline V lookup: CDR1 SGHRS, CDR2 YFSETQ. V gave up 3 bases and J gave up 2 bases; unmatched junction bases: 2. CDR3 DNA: TGCGCCAGCAGCTGGACTAGCTCCACAGATACGCAGTATTTT. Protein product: CASSWTSSTDTQYF. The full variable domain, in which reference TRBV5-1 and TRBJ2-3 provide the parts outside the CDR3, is KAGVTQTPRYLIKTRGQQVTLSCSPISGHRSVSWYQQTPGQGLQFLFEYFSETQRNKGNFPGRFSGRQFSNSRSEMNVSTLELGDSALYLCASSWTSSTDTQYFGPGTRLTVL.

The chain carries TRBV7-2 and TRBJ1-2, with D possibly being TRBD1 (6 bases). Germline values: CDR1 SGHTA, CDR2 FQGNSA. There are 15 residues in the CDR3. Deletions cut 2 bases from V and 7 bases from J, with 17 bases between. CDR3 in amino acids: CASSLNGGEGVGYTF. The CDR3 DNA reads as TGTGCCAGCAGCTTAAACGGAGGGGAGGGGGTTGGCTACACCTTC.

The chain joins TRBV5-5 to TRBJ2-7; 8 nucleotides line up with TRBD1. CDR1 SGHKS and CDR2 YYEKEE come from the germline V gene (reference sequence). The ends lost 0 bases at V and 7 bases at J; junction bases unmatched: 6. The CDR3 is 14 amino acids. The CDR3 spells CASSLAGRGQEQYF. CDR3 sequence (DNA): TGTGCCAGCAGCTTGGCGGGCAGGGGGCAGGAGCAGTACTTC.

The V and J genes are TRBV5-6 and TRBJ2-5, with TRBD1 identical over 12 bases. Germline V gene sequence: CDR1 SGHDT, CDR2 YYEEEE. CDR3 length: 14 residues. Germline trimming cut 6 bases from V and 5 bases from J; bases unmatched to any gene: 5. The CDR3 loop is CASTWDRGLETQYF. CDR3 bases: TGTGCCAGCACTTGGGACAGGGGGCTCGAGACCCAGTACTTC.

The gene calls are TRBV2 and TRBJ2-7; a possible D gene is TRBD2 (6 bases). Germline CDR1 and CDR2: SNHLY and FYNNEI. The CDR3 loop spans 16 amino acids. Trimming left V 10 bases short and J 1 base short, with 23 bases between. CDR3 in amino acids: CATQRGLGGESYEQYF. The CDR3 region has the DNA TGTGCCACTCAGCGTGGGTTGGGGGGAGAGTCCTACGAGCAGTACTTC.

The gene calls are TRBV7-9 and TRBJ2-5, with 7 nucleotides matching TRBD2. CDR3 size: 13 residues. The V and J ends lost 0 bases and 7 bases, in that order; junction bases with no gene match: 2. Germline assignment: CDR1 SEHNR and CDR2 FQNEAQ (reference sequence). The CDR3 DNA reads TGTGCCAGCAGCTTAGCGGGAGGGGTGACCCAGTACTTC. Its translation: CASSLAGGVTQYF.

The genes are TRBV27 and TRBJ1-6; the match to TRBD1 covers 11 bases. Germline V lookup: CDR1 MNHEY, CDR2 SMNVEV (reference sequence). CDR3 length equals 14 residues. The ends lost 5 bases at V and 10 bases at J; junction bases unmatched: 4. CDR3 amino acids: CASSPGTGGSPLHF. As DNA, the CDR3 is TGTGCCAGCAGTCCCGGGACAGGGGGGTCACCCCTCCACTTT.

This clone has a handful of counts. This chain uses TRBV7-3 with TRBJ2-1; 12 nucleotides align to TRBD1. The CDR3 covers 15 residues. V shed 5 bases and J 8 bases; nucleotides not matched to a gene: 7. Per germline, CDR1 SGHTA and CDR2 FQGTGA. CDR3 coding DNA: TGTGCCAGCAGCCCGGGACAGGGGGCGCCGGATGAGCAGTTCTTC. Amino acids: CASSPGQGAPDEQFF.

The CDR3 DNA is TGTGCCAGCAGTTACTTTCCGCCGGGGGGATACGAGCAGTACTTC. Its translation: CASSYFPPGGYEQYF. V is TRBV6-6 and J is TRBJ2-7; 7 bases agree with TRBD2. Germline V gives CDR1 MNHNY, CDR2 SVGAGI (reference sequence). Trimming took 1 base from V and 4 from J; bases not matched to a gene: 7. CDR3 length: 15 residues.

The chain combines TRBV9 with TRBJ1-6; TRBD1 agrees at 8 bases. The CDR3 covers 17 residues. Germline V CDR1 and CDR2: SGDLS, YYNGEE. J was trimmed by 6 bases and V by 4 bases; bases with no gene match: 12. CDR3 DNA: TGTGCCAGCAGCTCGAGCCCCGGACAGGGTAGTAATTCACCCCTCCACTTT. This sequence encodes CASSSSPGQGSNSPLHF. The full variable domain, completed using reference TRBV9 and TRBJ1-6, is DSGVTQTPKHLITATGQRVTLRCSPRSGDLSVYWYQQSLDQGLQFLIQYYNGEERAKGNILERFSAQQFPDLHSELNLSSLELGDSALYFCASSSSPGQGSNSPLHFGNGTRLTVT.

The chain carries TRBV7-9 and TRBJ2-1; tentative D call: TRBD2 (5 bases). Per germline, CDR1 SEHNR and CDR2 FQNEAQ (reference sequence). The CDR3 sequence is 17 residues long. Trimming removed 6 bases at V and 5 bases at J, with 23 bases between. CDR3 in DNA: TGTGCCAGCAGGGGAGAGAATAGGTCCCTTCCCCACAATGAGCAGTTCTTC. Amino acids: CASRGENRSLPHNEQFF.

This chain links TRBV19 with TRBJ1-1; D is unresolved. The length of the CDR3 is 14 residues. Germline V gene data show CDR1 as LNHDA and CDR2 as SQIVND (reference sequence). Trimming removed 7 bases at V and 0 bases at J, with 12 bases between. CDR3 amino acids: CASTTDTLNTEAFF. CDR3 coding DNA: TGTGCCAGTACCACCGACACGTTGAACACTGAAGCTTTCTTT.